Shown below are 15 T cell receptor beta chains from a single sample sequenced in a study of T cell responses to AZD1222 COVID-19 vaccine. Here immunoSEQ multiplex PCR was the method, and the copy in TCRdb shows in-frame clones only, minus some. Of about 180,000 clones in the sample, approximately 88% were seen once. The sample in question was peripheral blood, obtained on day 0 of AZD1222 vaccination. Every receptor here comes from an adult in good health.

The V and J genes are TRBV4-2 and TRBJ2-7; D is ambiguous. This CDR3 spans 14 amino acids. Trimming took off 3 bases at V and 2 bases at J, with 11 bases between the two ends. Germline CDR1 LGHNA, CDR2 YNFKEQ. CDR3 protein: CASSHTDRPYEQYF. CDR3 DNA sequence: TGTGCCAGCAGCCACACGGACCGACCCTACGAGCAGTACTTC.

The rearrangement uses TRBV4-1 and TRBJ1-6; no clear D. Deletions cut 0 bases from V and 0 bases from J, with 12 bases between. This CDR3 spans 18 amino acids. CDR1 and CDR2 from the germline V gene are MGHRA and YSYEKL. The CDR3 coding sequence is TGCGCCAGCAGCCAAGATCAAGTCCGGAGCTCCTATAATTCACCCCTCCACTTT. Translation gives CASSQDQVRSSYNSPLHF.

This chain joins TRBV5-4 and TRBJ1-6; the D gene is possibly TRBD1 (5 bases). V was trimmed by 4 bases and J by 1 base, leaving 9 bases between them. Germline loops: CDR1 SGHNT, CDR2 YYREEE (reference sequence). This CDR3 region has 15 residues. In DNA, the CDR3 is TGTGCCAGCAGCGGGGGAGGGTCCTATAATTCACCCCTCCACTTT. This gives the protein CASSGGGSYNSPLHF.

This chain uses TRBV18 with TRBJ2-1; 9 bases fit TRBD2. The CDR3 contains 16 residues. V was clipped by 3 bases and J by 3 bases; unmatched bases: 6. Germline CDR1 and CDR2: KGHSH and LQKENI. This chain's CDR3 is CASSPVAGAGYNEQFF. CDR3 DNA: TGTGCCAGCTCACCGGTAGCGGGGGCGGGCTACAATGAGCAGTTCTTC.

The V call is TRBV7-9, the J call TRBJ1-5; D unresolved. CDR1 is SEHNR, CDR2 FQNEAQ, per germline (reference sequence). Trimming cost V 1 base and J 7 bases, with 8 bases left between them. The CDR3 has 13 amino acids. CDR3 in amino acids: CASSLGSHQPQHF. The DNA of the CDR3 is TGTGCCAGCAGCTTAGGGTCGCACCAGCCCCAGCATTTT.

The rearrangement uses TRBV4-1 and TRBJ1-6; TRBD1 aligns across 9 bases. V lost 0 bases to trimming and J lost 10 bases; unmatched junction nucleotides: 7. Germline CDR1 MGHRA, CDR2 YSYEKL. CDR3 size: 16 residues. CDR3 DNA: TGCGCCAGCAGCCAAGAGGGGACAGGGCAGAGGTCACCCCTCCACTTT. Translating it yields CASSQEGTGQRSPLHF.

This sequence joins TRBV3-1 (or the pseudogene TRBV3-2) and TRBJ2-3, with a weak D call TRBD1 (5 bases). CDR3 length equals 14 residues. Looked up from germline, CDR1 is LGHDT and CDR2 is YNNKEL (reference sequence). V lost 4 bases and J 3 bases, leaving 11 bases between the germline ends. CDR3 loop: CASSLRQLTDTQYF. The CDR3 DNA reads TGTGCCAGCAGCCTCCGACAGCTTACAGATACGCAGTATTTT.

The CDR3 region has the DNA TGTGCCAGCACAAGAGAGGACGGGGGCCTTTGGCAGTACTTC. The encoded protein is CASTREDGGLWQYF. J is TRBJ2-7 and V is TRBV6-5; D may correspond to TRBD1 or TRBD2 (6 bases each). V was pared by 7 bases and J by 9 bases, with 22 bases between. CDR3 length equals 14 residues. Germline loops: CDR1 MNHEY, CDR2 SVGAGI.

CDR3 nucleotides: TGTGCCAGCTCACCACAGGGCTCCGCGCCCCAGCATTTT. Its protein is CASSPQGSAPQHF. The V gene is TRBV18, the J gene TRBJ1-5; no clear D gene. V was pared by 1 base and J by 9 bases, with 10 bases between. The CDR3 spans 13 residues. CDR1 and CDR2 (germline): KGHSH, LQKENI.

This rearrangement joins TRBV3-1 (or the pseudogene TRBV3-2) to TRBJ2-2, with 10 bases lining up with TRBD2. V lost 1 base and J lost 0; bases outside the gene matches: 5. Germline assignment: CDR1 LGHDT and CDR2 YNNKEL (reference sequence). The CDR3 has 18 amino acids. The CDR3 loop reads CASSQGLAGASNTGELFF. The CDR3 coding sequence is TGTGCCAGCAGCCAAGGGCTAGCGGGGGCTTCGAACACCGGGGAGCTGTTTTTT.

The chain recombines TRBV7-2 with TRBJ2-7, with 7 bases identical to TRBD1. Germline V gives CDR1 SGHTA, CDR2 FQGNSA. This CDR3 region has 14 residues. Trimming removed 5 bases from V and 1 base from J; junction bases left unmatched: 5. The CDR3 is CASSLWDSSYEQYV. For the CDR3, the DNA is TGTGCCAGCAGCCTTTGGGACAGTTCCTACGAGCAGTACGTC.

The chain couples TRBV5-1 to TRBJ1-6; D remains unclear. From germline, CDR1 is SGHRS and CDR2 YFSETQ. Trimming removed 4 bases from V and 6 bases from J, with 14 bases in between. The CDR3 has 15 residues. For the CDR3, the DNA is TGCGCCAGCAGCCTCGCGGGGTTTGGTAATTCACCCCTCCACTTT. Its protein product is CASSLAGFGNSPLHF.

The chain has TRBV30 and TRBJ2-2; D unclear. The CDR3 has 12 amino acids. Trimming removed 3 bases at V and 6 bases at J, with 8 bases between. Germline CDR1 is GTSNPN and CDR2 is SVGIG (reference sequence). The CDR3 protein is CAWSKVSGELFF. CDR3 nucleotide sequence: TGTGCCTGGAGCAAGGTCTCCGGGGAGCTGTTTTTT.

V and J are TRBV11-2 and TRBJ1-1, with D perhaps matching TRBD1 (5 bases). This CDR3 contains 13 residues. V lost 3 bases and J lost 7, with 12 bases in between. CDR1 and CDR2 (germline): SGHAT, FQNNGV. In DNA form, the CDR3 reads TGTGCCAGCAGCTTGGATAAGGGGTTTGAAGCTTTCTTT. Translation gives CASSLDKGFEAFF.

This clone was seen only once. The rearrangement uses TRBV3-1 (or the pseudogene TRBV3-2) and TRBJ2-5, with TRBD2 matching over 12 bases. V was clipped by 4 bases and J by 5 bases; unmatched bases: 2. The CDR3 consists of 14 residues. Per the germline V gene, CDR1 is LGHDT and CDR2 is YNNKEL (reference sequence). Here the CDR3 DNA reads TGTGCCAGCAGCCCAGGACTAGCGGGGGAGACCCAGTACTTC. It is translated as CASSPGLAGETQYF.